Below are 3 T cell receptor beta chains sequenced from a single sample in a study of molecular identifiers for immune sequencing clone quantification (dated by TCRdb to 2017 to 2018). Libraries were prepared through PCR. For sequencing, a NextSeq 500 was employed. TCRdb trimmed the raw reads at Q25, called clones with MiXCR and kept productive beta chains. Identical CDR3 proteins give one entry, which carries the most common genes and DNA. Recorded for this sample are 53,000 or so distinct CDR3 sequences; about a third of them occurred a single time. Clones ranked in the top ten supply 3.5% to 4.5% of the sample. The sequenced sample was naive CD8+ T cells from blood, with Jurkat cell RNA spiked in. According to the study, the label for this sample's cell subset or site signals: FACS-sorted CD8+CD4-CCR7+CD45RA+ naive T cells. Source of these receptors: a human donor in good health. Some libraries in this study had Jurkat cell RNA spiked in.

This clonotype appeared a few times. The J gene is TRBJ2-1, the V gene TRBV15; weak D call: TRBD2 (5 bases). CDR1 is LNHNV and CDR2 is YYDKDF in the germline V gene (reference sequence). CDR3 length: 15 amino acids. V was pared by 0 bases and J by 8 bases, with 14 bases between. CDR3 in amino acids: CATSRDRGSADEQFF. CDR3 nucleotides: TGTGCCACCAGCAGAGATCGAGGGTCTGCCGATGAGCAGTTCTTC. Based on the CDR3 plus reference TRBV15 and TRBJ2-1, the full variable domain is DAMVIQNPRYQVTQFGKPVTLSCSQTLNHNVMYWYQQKSSQAPKLLFHYYDKDFNNEADTPDNFQSRRPNTSFCFLDIRSPGLGDTAMYLCATSRDRGSADEQFFGPGTRLTVL.

This clonotype was observed a handful of times. V usage is TRBV11-2 and J usage is TRBJ2-7; tentatively, D is TRBD1 (6 bases). Trimming stripped 5 bases from V and 11 bases from J, with 16 bases between. This CDR3 contains 12 residues. Germline lookup yields CDR1 SGHAT and CDR2 FQNNGV. CDR3 sequence (DNA): TGTGCCAGCAGCCAATGGGACATCCAAAAGTACTTC. This codes for CASSQWDIQKYF. Filled out from reference TRBV11-2 and TRBJ2-7, the complete variable domain reads EAGVAQSPRYKIIEKRQSVAFWCNPISGHATLYWYQQILGQGPKLLIQFQNNGVVDDSQLPKDRFSAERLKGVDSTLKIQPAKLEDSAVYLCASSQWDIQKYFGPGTRLTVT.

By share of the sample, this clonotype is medium-sized. The chain employs TRBV28 and TRBJ2-3; TRBD2 aligns across 9 bases. Looked up from germline, CDR1 is MDHEN and CDR2 is SYDVKM. This CDR3 has 16 residues. The J segment lost 2 bases and the V segment lost 3 bases, leaving 6 bases of the junction unmatched. CDR3 loop: CASSFGLAGNTDTQYF. CDR3 bases: TGTGCCAGCAGTTTTGGTCTAGCGGGAAACACAGATACGCAGTATTTT. Complete variable domain (other parts from reference TRBV28 and TRBJ2-3): DVKVTQSSRYLVKRTGEKVFLECVQDMDHENMFWYRQDPGLGLRLIYFSYDVKMKEKGDIPEGYSVSREKKERFSLILESASTNQTSMYLCASSFGLAGNTDTQYFGPGTRLTVL.